Listed below are T cell receptor beta chains from one sample, sequenced in a study of radiation and T cells in renal cell carcinoma. The data were produced by immunoSEQ multiplex PCR, yet TCRdb's version contains in-frame clones alone and is incomplete. Of around 180,000 clones listed, roughly nine tenths are singletons. Sequencing was performed on blood, taken from a patient whose treatment included radiotherapy and nephrectomy. The receptors stem from a woman aged 45-65 years with renal cell carcinoma. CDR3s include the opening cysteine and the closing phenylalanine or tryptophan. A D gene is named only where the DNA matches it firmly. Not all rows give a size; the values are once, few, many and, for expanded clones, a class.

j_gene | d_gene | v_gene | abundance | CDR3aa | CDR3nt
TRBJ2-5 | - | TRBV13 | - | CASSLAGLNSETQYF | TGTGCCAGCAGCTTAGCGGGACTCAACAGTGAGACCCAGTACTTC
TRBJ2-4 | TRBD2 | TRBV14 | once | CASSQGSSGGKNIQYF | TGTGCCAGCAGCCAAGGGTCTAGCGGTGGCAAAAACATTCAGTACTTC
TRBJ1-1 | - | TRBV14 | - | CASSYSTGHTEAFF | TGTGCCAGCAGCTATAGTACAGGGCACACTGAAGCTTTCTTT
TRBJ2-5 | - | TRBV5-1 | - | CASSLQSQAIETQYF | TGCGCCAGCAGTCTACAAAGTCAGGCCATCGAGACCCAGTACTTC
TRBJ1-3 | - | TRBV5-4 | once | CASSTTLSGNTIYF | TGTGCCAGCAGTACTACTCTCTCTGGAAACACCATATATTTT
TRBJ1-2 | - | TRBV6-5 | - | CASTKPGIAGYTF | TGTGCCAGCACCAAACCAGGGATAGCTGGCTACACCTTC
TRBJ2-3 | - | TRBV14 | - | CASSHTGLRTDTQYF | TGTGCCAGCAGCCATACGGGACTCCGAACAGATACGCAGTATTTT
TRBJ2-3 | TRBD2 | TRBV5-1 | - | CASSLRSSGGATDTQYF | TGCGCCAGCAGCTTGCGGTCTAGCGGGGGGGCCACAGATACGCAGTATTTT
TRBJ2-7 | TRBD2 | TRBV7-9 | - | CASSLGVASGADYEQYF | TGTGCCAGCAGCTTAGGGGTGGCTAGCGGGGCTGACTACGAGCAGTACTTC
TRBJ1-4 | TRBD1 | TRBV19 | once | CASTATGKNEKLFF | TGTGCCAGTACCGCGACAGGGAAGAATGAAAAACTGTTTTTT
TRBJ2-1 | - | TRBV15 | - | CATSKEITYNEQFF | TGTGCCACCAGCAAAGAGATTACCTACAATGAGCAGTTCTTC
TRBJ2-2 | - | TRBV21-1 | - | CARAGQGDTGELFF | TGTGCCAGGGCGGGACAGGGGGACACCGGGGAGCTGTTTTTT
TRBJ1-1 | - | TRBV19 | - | CASSDSLGRPNTEAFF | TGTGCCAGTAGTGACTCTTTGGGACGGCCGAACACTGAAGCTTTCTTT
TRBJ1-1 | - | TRBV18 | few | CASSLGHGNTEAFF | TGTGCCAGCTCACTGGGACATGGGAACACTGAAGCTTTCTTT
TRBJ1-1 | - | TRBV5-5 | - | CASSLTGSGTEAFF | TGTGCCAGCAGCTTGACAGGGTCGGGCACTGAAGCTTTCTTT
TRBJ1-5 | - | TRBV13 | once | CASSGGGAQPQHF | TGTGCCAGCAGCGGAGGAGGGGCTCAGCCCCAGCATTTT
TRBJ2-1 | TRBD1 | TRBV4-1 | many | CASSPRTGGRYEQFF | TGCGCCAGCAGCCCGCGGACAGGGGGAAGGTATGAGCAGTTCTTC
TRBJ1-2 | TRBD1 | TRBV6-5 | - | CASSSAGTGDHGYTF | TGTGCCAGCAGTTCGGCCGGGACAGGGGACCATGGCTACACCTTC
TRBJ2-7 | - | TRBV6-5 | - | CATNPRGRIGYEQYF | TGTGCCACCAACCCGAGGGGGAGAATTGGCTACGAGCAGTACTTC
TRBJ1-4 | - | TRBV7-2 | - | CASSLALGGGNEKLFF | TGTGCCAGCAGCTTAGCGCTAGGAGGCGGTAATGAAAAACTGTTTTTT
TRBJ2-7 | TRBD1 | TRBV30 | - | CAWHDRGRSYEQYF | TGTGCCTGGCACGACAGGGGGCGATCCTACGAGCAGTACTTC
TRBJ2-1 | - | TRBV19 | - | CASSTQTVYNEQFF | TGTGCCAGTAGTACCCAGACAGTCTACAATGAGCAGTTCTTC
TRBJ1-1 | - | TRBV7-6 | - | CASSLEGKTEAFF | TGTGCCAGCAGCTTAGAGGGGAAGACTGAAGCTTTCTTT
TRBJ1-2 | - | TRBV9 | few | CASSTHLEGVGGYTF | TGTGCCAGCAGCACCCACCTCGAGGGGGTAGGTGGCTACACCTTC
TRBJ2-5 | TRBD1 | TRBV15 | - | CATSRDPPGQGNQETQYF | TGTGCCACCAGCAGAGATCCCCCGGGACAGGGGAACCAAGAGACCCAGTACTTC
TRBJ1-2 | - | TRBV7-2 | few | CASSLRDGKVDGYTF | TGTGCCAGCAGCCTCCGGGACGGGAAGGTCGATGGCTACACCTTC
TRBJ2-7 | TRBD1 | TRBV6-1 | - | CASSFGQGVRNEQYF | TGTGCCAGCAGCTTCGGACAGGGGGTACGAAACGAGCAGTACTTC
TRBJ2-1 | TRBD2 | TRBV27 | - | CASSSQGAGGYNEQFF | TGTGCCAGCAGTTCCCAGGGAGCGGGGGGATACAATGAGCAGTTCTTC
TRBJ1-2 | - | TRBV7-9 | - | CASSRISDPKSNYGYTF | TGTGCCAGCAGCCGCATTTCTGACCCGAAGTCAAACTATGGCTACACCTTC
TRBJ2-1 | TRBD1 | TRBV6-5 | - | CASSYWDSFYNEQFF | TGTGCCAGCAGTTACTGGGACAGTTTCTACAATGAGCAGTTCTTC
TRBJ1-2 | - | TRBV2 | - | CASSEILGADYGYTF | TGTGCCAGCAGTGAAATCTTGGGGGCGGACTATGGCTACACCTTC
TRBJ1-6 | - | TRBV7-9 | - | CASSPAAGVGSPLHF | TGTGCCAGCAGCCCTGCCGCGGGGGTTGGCTCACCCCTCCACTTT
TRBJ2-1 | - | TRBV6-4 | - | CASSEKTYNEQFF | TGTGCCAGCAGTGAAAAAACCTACAATGAGCAGTTCTTC
TRBJ2-2 | - | TRBV2 | - | CASGKRQEGFTGELFF | TGTGCCAGCGGGAAAAGACAGGAGGGGTTCACCGGGGAGCTGTTTTTT
TRBJ1-1 | - | TRBV2 | - | CASTPTVSEAFF | TGTGCCAGCACCCCCACCGTCTCTGAAGCTTTCTTT
TRBJ2-7 | TRBD2 | TRBV28 | - | CASSSPLAGPFSYEQYF | TGTGCCAGCAGTTCACCCCTAGCGGGGCCCTTCTCCTACGAGCAGTACTTC
TRBJ2-3 | - | TRBV7-9 | - | CASSLFGSTDTQYF | TGTGCCAGCAGCTTGTTCGGGAGCACAGATACGCAGTATTTT
TRBJ2-5 | TRBD1 | TRBV5-1 | - | CASSSDRDETQYF | TGCGCCAGCAGCTCCGACAGGGACGAGACCCAGTACTTC
TRBJ1-3 | - | TRBV9 | - | CASSVGGVPSGNTIYF | TGTGCCAGCAGCGTAGGGGGGGTACCCTCTGGAAACACCATATATTTT
TRBJ1-2 | - | TRBV6-1 | - | CASRGTGSGGYTF | TGTGCCAGCAGGGGAACAGGGAGCGGTGGCTACACCTTC
TRBJ2-1 | - | TRBV9 | few | CASSATESSYNEQFF | TGTGCCAGCAGCGCGACGGAGAGCTCCTACAATGAGCAGTTCTTC
TRBJ1-1 | TRBD1 | TRBV7-2 | - | CASSSHRGNTEAFF | TGTGCCAGCAGCTCTCACAGGGGGAACACTGAAGCTTTCTTT
TRBJ1-4 | - | TRBV6-5 | - | CASSYEGRGMGKLFF | TGTGCCAGCAGTTACGAGGGCAGGGGTATGGGAAAACTGTTTTTT
TRBJ2-2 | - | TRBV5-4 | - | CASSSSRGTGELFF | TGTGCCAGCAGCTCGTCGAGGGGCACCGGGGAGCTGTTTTTT
TRBJ2-1 | TRBD2 | TRBV7-3 | once | CASSLSLAGNNEQFF | TGTGCCAGCAGCTTATCACTAGCGGGGAACAATGAGCAGTTCTTC